These 22 T cell receptor beta chains were all obtained from the same sample, sequenced in a study of monozygotic twins with inflammatory bowel disease. One entry per CDR3 protein, without DNA, is what TCRdb gives after re-calling the 5' RACE reads. The table lists about 160,000 distinct CDR3 sequences. Material: blood. The receptors stem from a human donor with ulcerative colitis or Crohn's disease, or a healthy co-twin of an affected twin (not recorded which).

The CDR3 reads CASSLSPGQFRTDTQYF. The V and J genes are TRBV7-3 and TRBJ2-3; the TCRdb call, TRBD1, lacks DNA for checking. CDR1 is SGHTA and CDR2 is FQGTGA in the germline V gene. The CDR3 spans 17 residues.

The chain uses TRBV28 and TRBJ2-3; TCRdb returns TRBD1, unconfirmable since there is no DNA. Looked up from germline, CDR1 is MDHEN and CDR2 is SYDVKM. This CDR3 is 16 amino acids long. The CDR3: CASSPRTGSRKDTQYF.

The rearrangement joins TRBV3-1 to TRBJ2-4. This CDR3 region has 13 residues. Looked up from germline, CDR1 is LGHDT and CDR2 is YNNKEL (reference sequence). CDR3: CASRPDGLNIQYF.

The chain combines TRBV19 with TRBJ1-1; TCRdb reports TRBD1, a call that lacks DNA to check it against. The CDR3 spans 18 residues. CDR1 is LNHDA and CDR2 is SQIVND in the germline V gene (reference sequence). The CDR3 loop reads CASSTGGPPVILNTEAFF.

The V and J genes are TRBV7-2 and TRBJ2-5; no DNA is available, so the TRBD1 call from TCRdb remains unchecked. The CDR3 is 18 residues long. Germline V gene sequence: CDR1 SGHTA, CDR2 FQGNSA. CDR3 sequence: CASSLARDFGARGETQYF.

This CDR3 reads CASSLEPTSLYEQYF. The rearrangement uses TRBV11-3 and TRBJ2-7. Germline CDR1 reads SGHNT; CDR2 reads YENEEA. This CDR3 has 15 amino acids.

This chain connects TRBV7-7 to TRBJ2-5. This CDR3 contains 15 residues. CDR1 is SSHAT and CDR2 is FNYEAQ in the germline V gene (reference sequence). The CDR3 is CASSPQIDTQETQYF.

The chain employs TRBV24-1 and TRBJ1-1; the TCRdb D gene call, TRBD1, has no DNA to confirm it. Germline values: CDR1 KGHDR, CDR2 SFDVKD. This CDR3 contains 13 residues. The CDR3 sequence: CATNSGVNTEAFF.

The V gene is TRBV5-1, the J gene TRBJ2-1; TCRdb returns TRBD2, unconfirmable since there is no DNA. CDR3 length equals 14 residues. From germline, CDR1 is SGHRS and CDR2 YFSETQ. The CDR3 here is CASSEASGRQEQFF.

The chain employs TRBV27 and TRBJ2-7; TCRdb names TRBD1, which stays unverified in the absence of DNA. Germline V lookup: CDR1 MNHEY, CDR2 SMNVEV (reference sequence). This CDR3 is 14 amino acids long. CDR3 in amino acids: CASSQIAGGNEQYF.

The chain uses TRBV6-1 and TRBJ1-3. From germline, CDR1 is MNHNS and CDR2 SASEGT. The CDR3 is 12 amino acids. The CDR3 loop reads CASSEGGNTIYF.

The chain combines TRBV7-6 with TRBJ1-5; TCRdb's assignment of TRBD1 cannot be checked, as there is no DNA. The CDR3 runs to 15 residues. Germline CDR1 and CDR2: SGHVS and FNYEAQ. This chain's CDR3 is CASSTGQGGNQPQHF.

The V and J genes are TRBV7-8 and TRBJ2-1; TCRdb's D call, TRBD2, is unchecked because there is no DNA. This CDR3 spans 17 amino acids. Germline V gene data show CDR1 as SGHVS and CDR2 as FQNEAQ. CDR3 sequence reads: CASSSTKGLAGVNEQFF.

This sequence joins TRBV6-2 or TRBV6-3 and TRBJ2-3; TCRdb designates TRBD2, a call that cannot be tested without DNA. Germline V CDR1 and CDR2: MNHEY, SVGEGT. The CDR3 consists of 16 residues. Here the CDR3 reads CASSLGTSGIRDTQYF.

The V call is TRBV10-3, the J call TRBJ2-7. CDR3 length: 12 amino acids. Germline values: CDR1 ENHRY, CDR2 SYGVKD. The CDR3 loop reads CAISVSHYEQYF.

This chain's CDR3 is CASSMARGLTDTQYF. The V gene is TRBV11-2, the J gene TRBJ2-3; the D gene TCRdb calls, TRBD1, cannot be checked with no DNA. The CDR3 extends over 15 amino acids. Looked up from germline, CDR1 is SGHAT and CDR2 is FQNNGV.

The genes are TRBV5-1 and TRBJ2-7. The CDR3 is 15 amino acids. Germline V gene sequence: CDR1 SGHRS, CDR2 YFSETQ. CDR3 amino acids: CASSLDPGRFYEQYF.

The chain has TRBV11-2 and TRBJ1-5. CDR1 SGHAT and CDR2 FQNNGV come from the germline V gene. This CDR3 has 16 amino acids. The CDR3 loop reads CASSFRRVGADQPQHF.

The rearrangement joins TRBV10-3 to TRBJ1-5; with no DNA, the TCRdb D assignment of TRBD1 cannot be verified. There are 14 residues in the CDR3. CDR1 is ENHRY, CDR2 SYGVKD, per germline. The CDR3 spells CAANLQGFGQPQHF.

V usage is TRBV20-1 and J usage is TRBJ2-1; TCRdb indicates TRBD2, and absent DNA this call remains unverified. The CDR3 contains 14 residues. From germline, CDR1 is DFQATT and CDR2 SNEGSKA (reference sequence). The CDR3 here is CSASGGRTYNEQFF.

This chain joins TRBV5-1 and TRBJ1-5. The CDR3 covers 16 residues. CDR1 and CDR2 (germline): SGHRS, YFSETQ. CDR3 sequence reads: CASRPEAGTSNQPQHF.

V usage is TRBV18 and J usage is TRBJ2-1; TCRdb's D call of TRBD1 is untestable without DNA. This CDR3 region has 14 residues. CDR1 and CDR2 from the germline V gene are KGHSH and LQKENI. The CDR3 reads CASSPSGTRNEQFF.